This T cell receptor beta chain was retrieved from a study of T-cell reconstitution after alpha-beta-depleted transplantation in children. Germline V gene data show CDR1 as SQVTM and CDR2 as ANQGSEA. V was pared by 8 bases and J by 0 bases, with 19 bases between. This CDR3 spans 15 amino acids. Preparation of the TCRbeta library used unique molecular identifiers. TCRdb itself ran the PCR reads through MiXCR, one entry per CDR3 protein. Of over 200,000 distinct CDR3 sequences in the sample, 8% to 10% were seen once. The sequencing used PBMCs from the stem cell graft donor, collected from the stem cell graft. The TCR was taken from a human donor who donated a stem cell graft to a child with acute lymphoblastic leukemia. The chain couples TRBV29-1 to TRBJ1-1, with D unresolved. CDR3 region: CSSAAREGVNTEAFF. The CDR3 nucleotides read TGCAGCTCCGCGGCGCGAGAGGGCGTGAACACTGAAGCTTTCTTT.